The rows below give T cell receptor beta chains drawn from one sample of a study of metastatic and nonmetastatic thyroid tumors. TCRdb re-clonotyped the PCR reads through MiXCR. The data contain 84,000 or so clones, 8.6% of them singletons. Sample: blood. Receptors were obtained from a female donor with papillary thyroid cancer or a benign thyroid nodule (not recorded which). Some clones in this sample may be carry-over from other donors' samples. Each CDR3 is given with its conserved first and last residue. D genes are given only for firm matches. Rows give clone size only sometimes, using once, few, many, or a class for an expanded clone.

j_call clone_size v_call d_call cdr3_nt cdr3_aa
TRBJ2-7 . TRBV13 . TGTGCCAGCAGCTTACTAGCGTGGGGTTACGAGCAGTACTTC CASSLLAWGYEQYF
TRBJ2-2 many TRBV5-8 TRBD1 TGTGCCAGCAGGGGACAGGGGTTCACCGGGGAGCTGTTTTTT CASRGQGFTGELFF
TRBJ2-5 many TRBV28 . TGTGCCAGCAGTTTCGGTGGGGGGGGCGCCGAGACCCAGTACTTC CASSFGGGGAETQYF
TRBJ2-3 . TRBV10-2 . TGCGCCGGCAGTGATCAATCGGGGCGGGGATCCACAGATACGCAGTATTTT CAGSDQSGRGSTDTQYF
TRBJ2-3 many TRBV6-4 TRBD2 TGTGCCAGCAGCGGGGGGAGCACAGATACGCAGTATTTT CASSGGSTDTQYF
TRBJ1-1 many TRBV7-3 TRBD1 TGTGCCAGCAGCCGAAGGACAGGGGGCCACACTGAAGCTTTCTTT CASSRRTGGHTEAFF
TRBJ2-1 few TRBV10-3 TRBD1 TGTGCCATCAGCCTAGGACAGGATGTCGGTGAGCAGTTCTTC CAISLGQDVGEQFF
TRBJ2-7 many TRBV4-1 . TGCGCCAGCAGCCAAAGGCAGGCCTCCTACGAGCAGTACTTC CASSQRQASYEQYF
TRBJ1-5 many TRBV6-1 . TGTGCCAGCCACAACCCCGGGAATCAGCCCCAGCATTTT CASHNPGNQPQHF
TRBJ1-2 many TRBV9 TRBD1 TGTGCCAGCAGCACTTCCCAGGGGGCCCGCTATGGCTACACCTTC CASSTSQGARYGYTF
TRBJ2-4 many TRBV15 . TGTGCCACCAGCAAGGGTTCCAAAAACATTCAGTACTTC CATSKGSKNIQYF
TRBJ1-2 many TRBV27 . TGTGCCAGCAGTTTATTATTCGGGGCCATTAACTATGGCTACACCTTC CASSLLFGAINYGYTF
TRBJ2-7 few TRBV16 . TGTGCCAGCAGCCAATCCCGATTCTACGAGCAGTACTTC CASSQSRFYEQYF
TRBJ2-2 many TRBV29-1 . TGCAGCGCCACTACAGGGCTCGGCGGGGAGCTGTTTTTT CSATTGLGGELFF
TRBJ2-2 many TRBV11-1 . TGTGCCAGCAGCCGGAACCCAGGGGACACCGGGGAGCTGTTTTTT CASSRNPGDTGELFF
TRBJ2-2 many TRBV19 . TGTGCCAGTAGTTTAGGCGGGGGCCCCCTGCGTGGCGGGGAGCTGTTTTTT CASSLGGGPLRGGELFF
TRBJ2-4 many TRBV3-1 . TGTGCCAGCAGCCAAGGGGCCAAAAACATTCAGTACTTC CASSQGAKNIQYF
TRBJ2-7 many TRBV4-1 TRBD1 TGCGCCAGCAGCCTAGGACAGGGGAACACCTACGAGCAGTACTTC CASSLGQGNTYEQYF
TRBJ2-3 many TRBV6-1 TRBD2 TGTGCCACCCATCTGGCAGCGGGGGCCACAGATACGCAGTATTTT CATHLAAGATDTQYF
TRBJ2-5 . TRBV24-1 TRBD1 TGTGCCACCAGTGAGCCACCCGGACAGGGCCTTCAAGAGACCCAGTACTTC CATSEPPGQGLQETQYF
TRBJ2-3 many TRBV18 TRBD1 TGTGCCAGCTCGCGCACCACAGGGGCAGATACGCAGTATTTT CASSRTTGADTQYF
TRBJ2-2 many TRBV12-3/TRBV12-4 TRBD1 TGTGCCAGCAGTTTGCTCACAGGGGTCGGGGAGCTGTTTTTT CASSLLTGVGELFF
TRBJ2-5 . TRBV9 TRBD2 TGTGCCAGCAGCGTAGTTGGCGGGGGGGCCGGAGAGACCCAGTACTTC CASSVVGGGAGETQYF
TRBJ2-7 many TRBV4-1 TRBD2 TGCGCCAGCAGCCGTCTAGCGGGGGCCTCCTACGAGCAGTACTTC CASSRLAGASYEQYF
TRBJ2-5 many TRBV30 TRBD2 TGTGCCTGGAGACCAACGGGGGGGTCAGGGGAGACCCAGTACTTC CAWRPTGGSGETQYF
TRBJ2-1 many TRBV5-4 TRBD2 TGTGCCAGCAGCTTTTTAGCGGGGGGGCCAGCCAATGAGCAGTTCTTC CASSFLAGGPANEQFF
TRBJ2-7 many TRBV20-1 . TGCAGTGCTAGAGGACAGAACGACGAGCAGTACTTC CSARGQNDEQYF
TRBJ1-6 many TRBV19 TRBD1 TGTGCCAGTAGTGCGGGACAGGATAATTCACCCCTCCACTTT CASSAGQDNSPLHF
TRBJ2-7 many TRBV4-2 TRBD1 TGTGCCAGCAGCCAAGACATGAGCCGGGACAGGAACTACGAGCAGTACTTC CASSQDMSRDRNYEQYF
TRBJ2-7 many TRBV6-6 TRBD1 TGTGCCAGCAGTTACTTTAACAGGGGTACGAGCGAGCAGTACTTC CASSYFNRGTSEQYF
TRBJ2-2 . TRBV20-1 TRBD1 TGCAGTGCTAGGACAGGGAGTCACGGGGAGCTGTTTTTT CSARTGSHGELFF
TRBJ2-1 many TRBV24-1 . TGTGCCACCAGTGATGCCGGGACTCGTTACAATGAGCAGTTCTTC CATSDAGTRYNEQFF
TRBJ2-5 many TRBV29-1 . TGCAGCGTTGAGAGGGGCAGTCAAGAGACCCAGTACTTC CSVERGSQETQYF
TRBJ2-7 many TRBV2 TRBD2 TGTGCCAGCAGGAGCGGGACCAGTGGGAACGAGCAGTACTTC CASRSGTSGNEQYF
TRBJ2-7 many TRBV7-9 . TGTGCCAGCAGCTCGCTAGCGAGGACCTACGAGCAGTACTTC CASSSLARTYEQYF
TRBJ2-6 many TRBV9 . TGTGCCAGCAGCCTCGGTGCTGGGGCCAACGTCCTGACTTTC CASSLGAGANVLTF
TRBJ2-7 many TRBV6-2/TRBV6-3 TRBD2 TGTGCCATAACACGGGGGGACCTCTACGAGCAGTACTTC CAITRGDLYEQYF
TRBJ1-3 many TRBV18 . TGTGCCAGCTCACTTGGTTTCGAATCTGGAAACACCATATATTTT CASSLGFESGNTIYF
TRBJ1-1 many TRBV19 . TGTGCCCCAGTAGGGGGACCGAACACTGAAGCTTTCTTT CAPVGGPNTEAFF
TRBJ2-2 many TRBV2 . TGTGCCAGCATCGACCGGCAGTCAACGGGGGAGCTGTTTTTT CASIDRQSTGELFF
TRBJ2-5 many TRBV3-1 . TGTGCCAGCAGCCCAACCGGGACGGGCCAAGAGACCCAGTACTTC CASSPTGTGQETQYF
TRBJ2-1 many TRBV11-2 TRBD2 TGTGCCAGCAGCCTCAGACTAGCGGGGGGCGCCGCCGGGGGTGAGCAGTTCTTC CASSLRLAGGAAGGEQFF
TRBJ1-2 many TRBV19 . TGTGCCAGTAGTCCGACAGGAAACTATGGCTACACCTTC CASSPTGNYGYTF
TRBJ2-1 . TRBV20-1 TRBD2 TGCAGTGCCACAAAGCGGGGGGGCCGAGTTTCTAGGAATGAGCAGTTCTTC CSATKRGGRVSRNEQFF
TRBJ2-3 many TRBV9 . TGTGCCAGCAGCGTATGGGGGGCGAGCACAGATACGCAGTATTTT CASSVWGASTDTQYF
TRBJ2-3 many TRBV11-1 TRBD1 TGTGCCAGCAGCTACCCCGGGACAGGGGGGACAGATACGCAGTATTTT CASSYPGTGGTDTQYF
TRBJ2-7 many TRBV6-1 . TGTGCCAGCAGATGGACAGAGGAGAGGGAGCAGTACTTC CASRWTEEREQYF
TRBJ2-1 many TRBV19 . TGTGCCAGTAGTATATCCCAGGGACCCAATGAGCAGTTCTTC CASSISQGPNEQFF
TRBJ1-6 many TRBV20-1 TRBD1 TGCAGTGCTAGAGCGGGACAGGGTTATAATTCACCCCTCCACTTT CSARAGQGYNSPLHF
TRBJ1-2 . TRBV12-3/TRBV12-4 TRBD1 TGTGCCAGCAGTCCACCCGGGACAGGCAACTATGGCTACACCTTC CASSPPGTGNYGYTF
TRBJ1-2 many TRBV6-1 TRBD1 TGTGCCAGCAGTTCCCCCGGACAGGGGGGGTATGGCTACACCTTC CASSSPGQGGYGYTF
TRBJ1-5 many TRBV12-3/TRBV12-4 . TGTGCCAGCACCCAAGACAGACATCAGCCCCAGCATTTT CASTQDRHQPQHF
TRBJ2-5 many TRBV7-9 . TGTGCCAGCAGCTTATTGGGGACGCAACTTCAAGAGACCCAGTACTTC CASSLLGTQLQETQYF
TRBJ1-3 many TRBV12-3/TRBV12-4 . TGTGCCAGCAGTTTAGTAGGCGGAAGGTTGACTGGAAACACCATATATTTT CASSLVGGRLTGNTIYF
TRBJ2-7 many TRBV15 . TGTGCCACTAGGGACATCTCCTACGAGCAGTACTTC CATRDISYEQYF
TRBJ2-3 many TRBV2 TRBD2 TGTGCCAGCAGTGGGCAACTAGCGGGGGGCGGGGATACGCAGTATTTT CASSGQLAGGGDTQYF
TRBJ2-1 many TRBV28 . TGTGCCAGCAGTTTTCTGCGGGACAATGAGCAGTTCTTC CASSFLRDNEQFF